This entry is about one T cell receptor (beta chain). This CDR3 region has 14 residues. V was shortened by 2 bases and J by 6 bases, with 11 bases between the two germline ends. The data were taken from a study of T-cell memory formation after mild COVID-19. TCRdb reprocessed the 5' RACE reads via MiXCR and lists one record per CDR3 protein. This sample has around 510,000 distinct CDR3 sequences; roughly 22% occur once, and the top ten carry about 8.4%. The chain combines TRBV23-1 with TRBJ2-1; D gene ambiguous. TRBV23-1 is an ORF, with its function uncertain. The sequence derives from an adult woman who had mild COVID-19 (a few samples of this study predate the infection). Cell type and time point are not known. Sequenced: PBMCs or a T cell subset sorted from them (not recorded which). The CDR3 sequence is CASSQGVGCNEQFF. The CDR3 DNA follows: TGCGCCAGCAGTCAAGGGGTCGGTTGCAATGAGCAGTTCTTC.